The 5 T cell receptor beta chains below all came from one sample that was sequenced in a study of shared clonotypes between healthy human individuals. TCRdb's table, derived via immunoSEQ multiplex PCR, lists solely in-frame clones and lacks some. The table includes some 2,000,000 clones, approximately 95% detected once. Sequenced sample: naive CD4+ T cells sorted from blood. Specified subset: CD45RA+ positively selected. These receptors all come from a man between 18 and 35 years old in good health.

The chain combines TRBV5-4 with TRBJ2-3; D unclear. V gave up 3 bases and J gave up 1 base, with 15 bases separating them. There are 16 residues in the CDR3. Looked up from germline, CDR1 is SGHNT and CDR2 is YYREEE (reference sequence). This CDR3 reads CASSSSPKDGTDTQYF. For the CDR3, the DNA is TGTGCCAGCAGCTCGTCCCCCAAGGACGGCACAGATACGCAGTATTTT.

This clone was seen just once. The gene calls are TRBV5-6 and TRBJ2-3, with 11 bases identical to TRBD1. This CDR3 has 16 amino acids. J gave up 1 base and V 5 bases, and 6 bases lay outside the gene matches. The germline V gene encodes CDR1 SGHDT and CDR2 YYEEEE. The CDR3 is CASREMGQGGTDTQYF. CDR3 DNA sequence: TGTGCCAGCAGAGAAATGGGACAGGGGGGCACAGATACGCAGTATTTT. Full variable domain (outside the CDR3, taken from reference TRBV5-6 and TRBJ2-3): DAGVTQSPTHLIKTRGQQVTLRCSPKSGHDTVSWYQQALGQGPQFIFQYYEEEERQRGNFPDRFSGHQFPNYSSELNVNALLLGDSALYLCASREMGQGGTDTQYFGPGTRLTVL.

This chain joins TRBV5-1 and TRBJ2-5, with TRBD2 matching over 9 bases. This CDR3 spans 15 amino acids. The junction had 8 bases not matched to a gene; V was cut back by 3 bases and J by 5 bases. Germline V lookup: CDR1 SGHRS, CDR2 YFSETQ. CDR3 sequence: CASSSSGGNWETQYF. The CDR3 nucleotides read TGCGCCAGCAGCTCAAGCGGGGGGAACTGGGAGACCCAGTACTTC.

A word on this clone: This sequence may be a read error, since a much larger clone differs from it by one base. The chain is built from TRBV2 and TRBJ1-5; D is possibly TRBD1 (6 bases). This CDR3 spans 13 amino acids. The germline V gene has CDR1 SNHLY and CDR2 FYNNEI. The DNA for the CDR3 is TGTGCCAGCGAGGGGGAGGTAGGACAGCTCCAGCATTTT. It codes for CASEGEVGQLQHF.

This clone was picked up one time. The chain has TRBV7-2 and TRBJ2-5; TRBD2 matches at 8 bases. The junction had 6 bases not matched to a gene; V was cut back by 5 bases and J by 1 base. Germline V gene lookup returns CDR1 SGHTA and CDR2 FQGNSA. There are 15 residues in the CDR3. The CDR3 nucleotides read TGTGCCAGCAGCCCCTTTCGGGGGGGCCAAGAGACCCAGTACTTC. Its translation is CASSPFRGGQETQYF.